This T cell receptor (beta chain) was captured by sequencing in a study of vaccination and CD4 T cells after COVID-19. Across the whole study: The convalescent population consisted of six males and four females, two of whom were of Hispanic ethnicity. Participants were vaccinated with two doses, given as either BNT162b2 or mRNA-1273 vaccine.

The V end was cut by 2 bases, the J end by 4 bases, with 14 bases between. The germline V gene encodes CDR1 SGHTA and CDR2 FQGNSA. This CDR3 spans 15 amino acids. TCRdb re-derived calls from the PCR reads in MiXCR, one entry per CDR3 protein. Of just over 20,000 distinct CDR3 sequences listed, about 60% are singletons. This clonotype originated in a human donor who had recovered from COVID-19. The specimen was CD4+ T cells from blood, collected before SARS-CoV-2 vaccination. The chain uses TRBV7-2 and TRBJ1-2; weak D call: TRBD1 (5 bases). The CDR3 protein is CASSLLAGQIYGYTF. In DNA form, the CDR3 reads TGTGCCAGCAGCTTATTGGCAGGGCAAATCTATGGCTACACCTTC.